This T cell receptor beta chain emerged from a study of blood T cell repertoires in COVID-19. This CDR3 region has 16 residues. Germline values: CDR1 KGHDR, CDR2 SFDVKD. After removal of 0 bases from V and 5 bases from J, the junction contained 5 bases not matched to a gene. Here immunoSEQ multiplex PCR was the method, and the copy in TCRdb shows in-frame clones only, minus some. The sample yields over 150,000 clones, around 80% seen once. The sequence derives from a man in his forties or fifties who had recovered from COVID-19. Sample: PBMCs or T cells enriched from blood (not recorded which). The chain has TRBV24-1 and TRBJ2-7; TRBD1 agrees at 11 bases. CDR3 bases: TGTGCCACCAGTGATTTGTGGACAGGGGGCAATCACGAGCAGTACTTC. It yields the protein CATSDLWTGGNHEQYF.